This T cell receptor beta chain was sequenced in a study of human T cells and chemical hapten exposure. Study-level background: Small volume differences among pooled libraries mainly caused per-sample TCR yield variation.

Per the germline V gene, CDR1 is LNHNV and CDR2 is YYDKDF (reference sequence). The trim removed 3 bases at V and 1 base at J, leaving 14 bases unmatched. This CDR3 region has 21 residues. Separate cDNA molecules received unique molecular identifiers, which the library attached to them. In TCRdb, the RACE reads were re-called with MiXCR into one record per CDR3 protein. The repertoire holds about 130,000 distinct CDR3 sequences, with approximately 9.1% as singletons. This sample's time point: healthy volunteer bleed at 2 weeks. The template was total RNA from unfractionated whole blood. The TCR was taken from a male donor in good health. Some clones in this sample may be carry-over from other donors' samples. The material sequenced was whole blood. The V and J genes are TRBV15 and TRBJ2-6, with 11 bases fitting TRBD1. In nucleotides, the CDR3 is TGTGCCACCAGCAGGAGCCTTACTACCGGGACAGGGGGTTCTGGGGCCAACGTCCTGACTTTC. Translated: CATSRSLTTGTGGSGANVLTF.